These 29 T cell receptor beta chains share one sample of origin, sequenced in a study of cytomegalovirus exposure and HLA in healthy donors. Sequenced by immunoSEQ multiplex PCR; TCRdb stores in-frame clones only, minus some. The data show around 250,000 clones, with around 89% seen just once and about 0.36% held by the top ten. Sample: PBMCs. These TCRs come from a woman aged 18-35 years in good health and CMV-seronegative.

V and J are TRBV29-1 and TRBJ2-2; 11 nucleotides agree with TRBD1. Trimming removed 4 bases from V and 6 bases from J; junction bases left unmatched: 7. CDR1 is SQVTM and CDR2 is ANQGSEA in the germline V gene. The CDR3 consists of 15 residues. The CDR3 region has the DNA TGCAGCGTTGCCATAGGACAGGGGGCTGCCGGGGAGCTGTTTTTT. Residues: CSVAIGQGAAGELFF.

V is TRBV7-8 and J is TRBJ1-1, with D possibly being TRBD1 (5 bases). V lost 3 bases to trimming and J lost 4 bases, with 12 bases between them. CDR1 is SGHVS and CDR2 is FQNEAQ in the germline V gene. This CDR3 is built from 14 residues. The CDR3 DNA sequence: TGTGCCAGCAGCTTGGGGGGACTTGTCACTGAAGCTTTCTTT. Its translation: CASSLGGLVTEAFF. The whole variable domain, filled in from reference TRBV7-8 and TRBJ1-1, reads GAGVSQSPRYKVAKRGQDVALRCDPISGHVSLFWYQQALGQGPEFLTYFQNEAQLDKSGLPSDRFFAERPEGSVSTLKIQRTQQEDSAVYLCASSLGGLVTEAFFGQGTRLTVV.

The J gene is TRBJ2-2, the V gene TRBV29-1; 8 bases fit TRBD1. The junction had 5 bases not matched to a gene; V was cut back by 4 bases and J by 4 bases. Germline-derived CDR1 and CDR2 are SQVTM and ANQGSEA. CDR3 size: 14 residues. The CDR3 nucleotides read TGCAGCGTTGGAACAGGGGGAGGCACCGGGGAGCTGTTTTTT. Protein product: CSVGTGGGTGELFF.

The CDR3 nucleotides are TGTGCCAGCAGCTTCAGACAGTCCGGCGAGAACACTGAAGCTTTCTTT. It codes for CASSFRQSGENTEAFF. This chain links TRBV7-8 with TRBJ1-1; TRBD1 is a possible D gene (5 bases). The CDR3 sequence is 16 residues long. From germline, CDR1 is SGHVS and CDR2 FQNEAQ. With 3 bases removed from V and 1 base from J, the gap between germline ends came to 15 bases.

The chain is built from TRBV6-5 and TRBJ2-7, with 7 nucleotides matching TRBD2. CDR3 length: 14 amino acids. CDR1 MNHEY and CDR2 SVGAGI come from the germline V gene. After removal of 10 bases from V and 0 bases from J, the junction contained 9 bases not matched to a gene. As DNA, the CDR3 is TGTGCCACCAAAGAGGCGGGGGTCTCCTACGAGCAGTACTTC. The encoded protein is CATKEAGVSYEQYF.

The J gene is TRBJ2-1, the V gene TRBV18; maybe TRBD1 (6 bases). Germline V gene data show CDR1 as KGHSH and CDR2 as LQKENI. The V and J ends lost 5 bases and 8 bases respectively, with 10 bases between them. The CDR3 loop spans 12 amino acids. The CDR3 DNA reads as TGTGCCAGCTCATCACAGGGAGATGAGCAGTTCTTC. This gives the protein CASSSQGDEQFF.

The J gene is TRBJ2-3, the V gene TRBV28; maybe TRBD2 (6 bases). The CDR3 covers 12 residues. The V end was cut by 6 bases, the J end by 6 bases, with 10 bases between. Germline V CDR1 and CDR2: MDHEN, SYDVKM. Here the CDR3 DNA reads TGTGCCAGCAGCCTTGCGGGGGATACGCAGTATTTT. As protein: CASSLAGDTQYF.

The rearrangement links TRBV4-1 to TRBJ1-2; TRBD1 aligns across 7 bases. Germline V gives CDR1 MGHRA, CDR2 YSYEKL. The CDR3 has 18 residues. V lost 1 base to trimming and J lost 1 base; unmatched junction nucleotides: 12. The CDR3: CASSQGIQGVSYNYGYTF. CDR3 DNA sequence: TGCGCCAGCAGCCAAGGTATCCAGGGGGTATCATATAACTATGGCTACACCTTC.

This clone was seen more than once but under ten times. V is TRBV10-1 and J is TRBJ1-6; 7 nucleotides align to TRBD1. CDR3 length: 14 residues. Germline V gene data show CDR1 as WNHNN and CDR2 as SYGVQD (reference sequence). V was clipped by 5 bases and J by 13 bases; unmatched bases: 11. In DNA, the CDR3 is TGCGCCAGCAGTCTTGACAGGGCCCTCTCCCCCCTCCACTTT. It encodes CASSLDRALSPLHF.

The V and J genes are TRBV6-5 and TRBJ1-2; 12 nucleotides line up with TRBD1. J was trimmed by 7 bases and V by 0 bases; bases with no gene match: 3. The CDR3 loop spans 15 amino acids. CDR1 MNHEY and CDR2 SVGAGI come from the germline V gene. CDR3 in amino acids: CASSYSGTGGSGYTF. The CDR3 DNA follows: TGTGCCAGCAGTTACTCCGGGACAGGGGGCTCTGGCTACACCTTC.

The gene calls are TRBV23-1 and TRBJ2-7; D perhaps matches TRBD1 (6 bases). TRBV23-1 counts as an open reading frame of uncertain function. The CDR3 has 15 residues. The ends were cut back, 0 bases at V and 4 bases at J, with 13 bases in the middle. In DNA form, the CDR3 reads TGCGCCAGCAGTCAATCGTGGGGGCAGGGGTACGAGCAGTACTTC. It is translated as CASSQSWGQGYEQYF.

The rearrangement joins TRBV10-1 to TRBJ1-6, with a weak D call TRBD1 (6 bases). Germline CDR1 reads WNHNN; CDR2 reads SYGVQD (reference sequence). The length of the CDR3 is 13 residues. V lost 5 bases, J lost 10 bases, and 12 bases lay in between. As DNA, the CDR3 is TGCGCCAGCAGTCGAGGGGGTCGATCACCCCTCCACTTT. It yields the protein CASSRGGRSPLHF.

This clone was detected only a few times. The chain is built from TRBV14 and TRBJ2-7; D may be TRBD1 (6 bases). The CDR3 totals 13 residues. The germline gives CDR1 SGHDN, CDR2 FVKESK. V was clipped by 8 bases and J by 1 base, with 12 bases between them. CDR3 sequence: CASRTGTSYEQYF. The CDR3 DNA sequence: TGTGCCAGCCGTACCGGGACATCCTACGAGCAGTACTTC.

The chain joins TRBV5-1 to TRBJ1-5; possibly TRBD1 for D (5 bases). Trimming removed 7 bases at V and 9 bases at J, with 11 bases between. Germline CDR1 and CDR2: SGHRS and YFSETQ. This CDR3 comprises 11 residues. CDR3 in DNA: TGCGCCAGCCAGGGAATCCGGCCCCAGCATTTT. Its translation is CASQGIRPQHF. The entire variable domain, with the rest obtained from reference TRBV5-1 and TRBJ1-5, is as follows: KAGVTQTPRYLIKTRGQQVTLSCSPISGHRSVSWYQQTPGQGLQFLFEYFSETQRNKGNFPGRFSGRQFSNSRSEMNVSTLELGDSALYLCASQGIRPQHFGDGTRLSIL.

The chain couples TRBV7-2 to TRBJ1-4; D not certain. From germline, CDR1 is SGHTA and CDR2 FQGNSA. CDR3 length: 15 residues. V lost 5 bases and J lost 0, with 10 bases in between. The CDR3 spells CASSPQVATNEKLFF. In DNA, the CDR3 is TGTGCCAGCAGCCCCCAGGTTGCAACTAATGAAAAACTGTTTTTT.

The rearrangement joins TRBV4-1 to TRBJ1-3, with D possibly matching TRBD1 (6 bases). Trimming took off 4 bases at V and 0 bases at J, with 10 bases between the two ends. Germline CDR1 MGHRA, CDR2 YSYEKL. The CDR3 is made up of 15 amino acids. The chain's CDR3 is CASSRDTRSGNTIYF. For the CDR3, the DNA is TGCGCCAGCAGCCGGGACACGCGCTCTGGAAACACCATATATTTT.

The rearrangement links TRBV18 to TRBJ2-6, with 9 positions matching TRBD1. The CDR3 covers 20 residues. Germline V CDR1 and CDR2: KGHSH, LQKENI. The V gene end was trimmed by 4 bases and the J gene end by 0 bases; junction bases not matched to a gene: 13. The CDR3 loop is CASSLFSPGQGLSGANVLTF. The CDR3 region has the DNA TGTGCCAGCTCACTCTTTTCCCCGGGACAGGGCCTCTCTGGGGCCAACGTCCTGACTTTC.

The CDR3 loop reads CASSQVGQGPAYEQYF. DNA for the CDR3: TGCGCCAGCAGCCAAGTTGGACAGGGGCCGGCCTACGAGCAGTACTTC. V is TRBV4-1 and J is TRBJ2-7, with 9 positions matching TRBD1. Germline loops: CDR1 MGHRA, CDR2 YSYEKL. V lost 1 base, J lost 2 bases, and 6 bases stayed unmatched. The CDR3 length is 16 residues.

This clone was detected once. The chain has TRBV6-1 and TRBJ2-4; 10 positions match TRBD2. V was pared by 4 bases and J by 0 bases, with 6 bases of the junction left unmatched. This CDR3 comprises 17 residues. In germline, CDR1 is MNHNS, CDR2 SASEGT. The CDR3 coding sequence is TGTGCCAGCAGTGTGCTAGCGGGGGCGCTAGCCAAAAACATTCAGTACTTC. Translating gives CASSVLAGALAKNIQYF.

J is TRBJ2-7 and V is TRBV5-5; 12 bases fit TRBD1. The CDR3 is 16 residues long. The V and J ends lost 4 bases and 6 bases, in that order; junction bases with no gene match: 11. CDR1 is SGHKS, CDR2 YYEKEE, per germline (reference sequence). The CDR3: CASSLPRDRGRFEQYV. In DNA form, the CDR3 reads TGTGCCAGCAGCCTTCCCCGGGACAGGGGGCGTTTCGAGCAGTACGTC.

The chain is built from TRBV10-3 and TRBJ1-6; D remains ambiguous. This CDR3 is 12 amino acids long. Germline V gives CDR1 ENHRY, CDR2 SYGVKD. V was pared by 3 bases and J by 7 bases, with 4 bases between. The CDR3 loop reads CAISDGNSPLHF. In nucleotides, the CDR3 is TGTGCCATCAGTGACGGGAATTCACCCCTCCACTTT.

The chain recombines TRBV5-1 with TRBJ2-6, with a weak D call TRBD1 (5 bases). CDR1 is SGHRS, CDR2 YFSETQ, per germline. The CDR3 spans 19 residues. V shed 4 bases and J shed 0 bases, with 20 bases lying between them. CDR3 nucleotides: TGCGCCAGCAGCGGCCACCCCGGACAAAAAGTCTCTGGGGCCAACGTCCTGACTTTC. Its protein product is CASSGHPGQKVSGANVLTF.

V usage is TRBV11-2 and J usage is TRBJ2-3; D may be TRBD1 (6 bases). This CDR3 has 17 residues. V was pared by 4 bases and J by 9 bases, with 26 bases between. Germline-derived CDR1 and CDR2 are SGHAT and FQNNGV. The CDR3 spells CASSSLAGDAHGGTQYF. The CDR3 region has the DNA TGTGCCAGCAGCTCTCTAGCAGGGGACGCCCATGGAGGCACGCAGTATTTT.

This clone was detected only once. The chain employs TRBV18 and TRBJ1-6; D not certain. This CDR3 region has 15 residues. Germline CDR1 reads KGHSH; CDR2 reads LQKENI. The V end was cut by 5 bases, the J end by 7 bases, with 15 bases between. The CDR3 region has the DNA TGTGCCAGCTCAAAAGATCAGGTCAGGAATTCACCCCTCCACTTT. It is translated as CASSKDQVRNSPLHF.

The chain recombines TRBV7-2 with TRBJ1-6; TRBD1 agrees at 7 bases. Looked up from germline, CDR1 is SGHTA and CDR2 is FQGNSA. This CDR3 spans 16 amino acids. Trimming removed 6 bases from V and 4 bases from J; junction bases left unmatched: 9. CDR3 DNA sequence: TGTGCCAGCAGTCGTACAGGGGCGGGTTATAATTCACCCCTCCACTTT. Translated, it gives CASSRTGAGYNSPLHF. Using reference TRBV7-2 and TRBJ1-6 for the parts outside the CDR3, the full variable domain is GAGVSQSPSNKVTEKGKDVELRCDPISGHTALYWYRQSLGQGLEFLIYFQGNSAPDKSGLPSDRFSAERTGGSVSTLTIQRTQQEDSAVYLCASSRTGAGYNSPLHFGNGTRLTVT.

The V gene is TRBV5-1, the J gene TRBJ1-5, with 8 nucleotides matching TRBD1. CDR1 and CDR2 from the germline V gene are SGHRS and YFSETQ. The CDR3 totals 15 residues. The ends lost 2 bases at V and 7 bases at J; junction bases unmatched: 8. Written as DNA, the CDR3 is TGCGCCAGCAGCTTCTCAGGGGGCGGAGAGCAGCCCCAGCATTTT. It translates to CASSFSGGGEQPQHF. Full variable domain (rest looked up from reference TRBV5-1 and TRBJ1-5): KAGVTQTPRYLIKTRGQQVTLSCSPISGHRSVSWYQQTPGQGLQFLFEYFSETQRNKGNFPGRFSGRQFSNSRSEMNVSTLELGDSALYLCASSFSGGGEQPQHFGDGTRLSIL.

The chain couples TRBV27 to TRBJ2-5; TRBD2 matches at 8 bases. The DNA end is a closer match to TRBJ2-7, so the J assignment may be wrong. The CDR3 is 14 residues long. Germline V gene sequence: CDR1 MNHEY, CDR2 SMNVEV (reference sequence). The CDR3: CASQPGGASYEQYF. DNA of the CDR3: TGTGCCAGCCAGCCGGGGGGGGCGTCCTACGAGCAGTACTTC.

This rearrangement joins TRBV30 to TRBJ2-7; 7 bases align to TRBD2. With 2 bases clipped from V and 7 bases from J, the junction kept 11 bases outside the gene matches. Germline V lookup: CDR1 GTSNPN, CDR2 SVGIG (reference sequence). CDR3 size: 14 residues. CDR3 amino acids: CAWSLLGGREEQYF. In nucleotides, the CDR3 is TGTGCCTGGAGTTTGTTGGGGGGGAGGGAGGAGCAGTACTTC.

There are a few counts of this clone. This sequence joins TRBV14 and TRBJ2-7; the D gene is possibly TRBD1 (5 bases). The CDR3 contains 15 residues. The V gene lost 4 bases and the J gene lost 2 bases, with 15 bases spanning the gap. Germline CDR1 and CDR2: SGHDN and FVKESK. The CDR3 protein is CASSLGPGAAYEQYV. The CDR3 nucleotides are TGTGCCAGCAGCCTCGGGCCTGGGGCCGCCTACGAGCAGTACGTC.